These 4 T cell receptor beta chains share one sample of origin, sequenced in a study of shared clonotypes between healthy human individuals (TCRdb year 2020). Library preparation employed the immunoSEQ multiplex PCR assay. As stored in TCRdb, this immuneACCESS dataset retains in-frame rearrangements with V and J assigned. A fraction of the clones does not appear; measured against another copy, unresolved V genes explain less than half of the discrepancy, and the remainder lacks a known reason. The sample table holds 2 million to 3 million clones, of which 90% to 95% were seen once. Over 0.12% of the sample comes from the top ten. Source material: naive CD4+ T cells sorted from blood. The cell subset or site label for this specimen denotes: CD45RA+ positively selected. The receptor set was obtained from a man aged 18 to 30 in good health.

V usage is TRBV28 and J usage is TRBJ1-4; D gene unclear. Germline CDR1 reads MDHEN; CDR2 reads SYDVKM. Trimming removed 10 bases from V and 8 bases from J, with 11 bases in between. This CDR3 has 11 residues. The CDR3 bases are TGTGCCACCGGTGAAGGCGAAAAACTGTTTTTT. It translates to CATGEGEKLFF.

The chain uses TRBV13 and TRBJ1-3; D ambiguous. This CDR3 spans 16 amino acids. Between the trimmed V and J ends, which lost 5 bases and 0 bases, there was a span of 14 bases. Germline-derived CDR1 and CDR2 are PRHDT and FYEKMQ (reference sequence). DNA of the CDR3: TGTGCCAGCAGCGCGTACAGTTACTACTCTGGAAACACCATATATTTT. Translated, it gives CASSAYSYYSGNTIYF.

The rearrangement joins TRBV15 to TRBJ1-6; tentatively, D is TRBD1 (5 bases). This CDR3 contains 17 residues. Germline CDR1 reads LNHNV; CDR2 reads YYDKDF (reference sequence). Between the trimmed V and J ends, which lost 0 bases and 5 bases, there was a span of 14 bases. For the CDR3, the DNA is TGTGCCACCAGCAGAGATGGCCGCGGGGGAAATAATTCACCCCTCCACTTT. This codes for CATSRDGRGGNNSPLHF.

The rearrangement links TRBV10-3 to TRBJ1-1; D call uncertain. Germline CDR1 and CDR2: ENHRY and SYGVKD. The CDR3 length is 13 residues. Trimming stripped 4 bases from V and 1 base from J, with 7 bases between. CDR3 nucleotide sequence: TGTGCCATCAGTGTATCGGAGAACACTGAAGCTTTCTTT. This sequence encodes CAISVSENTEAFF.